This T cell receptor (beta chain) was recovered during a study of control samples from healthy donors and cancer patients. The germline V gene encodes CDR1 SEHNR and CDR2 FQNEAQ (reference sequence). CDR3 length equals 13 residues. The ends were cut back, 2 bases at V and 4 bases at J, with 5 bases in the middle. Libraries were prepared by immunoSEQ multiplex PCR; TCRdb keeps only in-frame clonotypes and omits some of them. Of tens of thousands of clones listed, about 93% are singletons. The J gene is TRBJ2-2, the V gene TRBV7-9; D not certain. The sample comprised blood. This receptor was taken from a man under 40 in good health. The CDR3 protein is CASSLTSTGELFF. CDR3 coding DNA: TGTGCCAGCAGCTTAACCAGCACCGGGGAGCTGTTTTTT. The full variable domain, its missing parts supplied by reference TRBV7-9 and TRBJ2-2, is DTGVSQNPRHKITKRGQNVTFRCDPISEHNRLYWYRQTLGQGPEFLTYFQNEAQLEKSRLLSDRFSAERPKGSFSTLEIQRTEQGDSAMYLCASSLTSTGELFFGEGSRLTVL.